These 22 T cell receptor beta chains originate from one sample sequenced in a study of blood T cell repertoires in COVID-19. Sequencing was performed with immunoSEQ multiplex PCR; in TCRdb, only in-frame clones are kept and a portion is missing. The sample shows approximately 220,000 clones, just under 85% of them seen only once. Sequenced input: PBMCs or T cells enriched from blood (not recorded which). The source is a woman aged 40 to 50 with acute COVID-19.

This rearrangement joins TRBV19 to TRBJ1-5; TRBD1 agrees at 8 bases. Trimming cost V 6 bases and J 1 base; bases outside gene matches: 2. The CDR3 length is 14 residues. Germline V gives CDR1 LNHDA, CDR2 SQIVND (reference sequence). Here the CDR3 reads CASRWTGSNQPQHF. The CDR3 bases are TGTGCCAGTAGGTGGACAGGGAGCAATCAGCCCCAGCATTTT. Using reference TRBV19 and TRBJ1-5 for the parts outside the CDR3, the full variable domain is DGGITQSPKYLFRKEGQNVTLSCEQNLNHDAMYWYRQDPGQGLRLIYYSQIVNDFQKGDIAEGYSVSREKKESFPLTVTSAQKNPTAFYLCASRWTGSNQPQHFGDGTRLSIL.

This clone came up once. The chain couples TRBV7-9 to TRBJ2-5; TRBD1 aligns across 9 bases. The V segment lost 6 bases and the J segment 5 bases; nucleotides outside the gene matches: 16. The germline V gene has CDR1 SEHNR and CDR2 FQNEAQ (reference sequence). The CDR3 is 17 amino acids. The CDR3 loop reads CASRPPLKDRGYETQYF. The CDR3 DNA follows: TGTGCCAGCAGACCCCCACTCAAGGACAGGGGATATGAGACCCAGTACTTC. Full variable domain (rest looked up from reference TRBV7-9 and TRBJ2-5): DTGVSQNPRHKITKRGQNVTFRCDPISEHNRLYWYRQTLGQGPEFLTYFQNEAQLEKSRLLSDRFSAERPKGSFSTLEIQRTEQGDSAMYLCASRPPLKDRGYETQYFGPGTRLLVL.

This clone was seen once. The chain uses TRBV2 and TRBJ1-5, with a weak D call TRBD1 (5 bases). V lost 7 bases and J 2 bases, leaving 18 bases between the germline ends. Germline loops: CDR1 SNHLY, CDR2 FYNNEI. CDR3 size: 16 residues. The DNA for the CDR3 is TGTGCCAGCAACCTAGGGGTGCCAAGGGGCAATCAGCCCCAGCATTTT. Its protein product is CASNLGVPRGNQPQHF.

This chain links TRBV18 with TRBJ2-6; tentatively, D is TRBD2 (5 bases). This CDR3 is 13 amino acids long. Germline CDR1 reads KGHSH; CDR2 reads LQKENI. The germline V and J ends were trimmed by 8 bases and 2 bases, with 7 bases remaining between them. Here the CDR3 DNA reads TGTGCCAGCCCGGGGACTGGGGCCAACGTCCTGACTTTC. Its protein product is CASPGTGANVLTF.

The chain is built from TRBV28 and TRBJ1-1, with TRBD1 as a possible D gene (5 bases). The germline V and J ends were trimmed by 5 bases and 1 base, with 14 bases remaining between them. CDR3 length: 15 residues. Germline V gives CDR1 MDHEN, CDR2 SYDVKM. The CDR3 spells CASSPRVTGNTEAFF. CDR3 nucleotide sequence: TGTGCCAGCAGTCCTAGGGTTACAGGGAACACTGAAGCTTTCTTT.

The CDR3 sequence: CASSLERGGKGYTF. As DNA, the CDR3 is TGTGCCAGCAGCTTGGAACGGGGAGGAAAGGGCTACACCTTC. The chain employs TRBV5-5 and TRBJ1-2; D unresolved. V was trimmed by 0 bases and J by 8 bases, leaving 14 bases between them. Germline V gene data show CDR1 as SGHKS and CDR2 as YYEKEE (reference sequence). The CDR3 is made up of 14 amino acids.

This clone turned up a few times. This sequence joins TRBV7-6 and TRBJ2-1, with TRBD1 as a possible D gene (5 bases). The CDR3 is 13 amino acids. The ends were cut back, 1 base at V and 8 bases at J, with 9 bases in the middle. Germline CDR1 is SGHVS and CDR2 is FNYEAQ. For the CDR3, the DNA is TGTGCCAGCAGCTTAGGGGGCGGAGATGAGCAGTTCTTC. This gives the protein CASSLGGGDEQFF.

V is TRBV28 and J is TRBJ2-3; 7 nucleotides align to TRBD1. The CDR3 extends over 14 amino acids. V shed 5 bases and J 5 bases; nucleotides not matched to a gene: 7. The germline V gene has CDR1 MDHEN and CDR2 SYDVKM. CDR3 coding DNA: TGTGCCAGCAGTCAAACAGGGGCTAAAGATACGCAGTATTTT. This codes for CASSQTGAKDTQYF.

The J gene is TRBJ1-2, the V gene TRBV6-5, with 9 bases that match TRBD1. This CDR3 is 14 amino acids long. Germline values: CDR1 MNHEY, CDR2 SVGAGI. J lost 2 bases, V lost 7 bases, and 5 bases had no gene match. CDR3 loop: CASTRQGGNYGYTF. CDR3 in DNA: TGTGCCAGCACCCGACAGGGGGGGAACTATGGCTACACCTTC.

The chain joins TRBV7-8 to TRBJ2-5; 9 bases are shared with TRBD1. Germline V gives CDR1 SGHVS, CDR2 FQNEAQ. The CDR3 totals 15 residues. V shed 5 bases, J shed 13 bases, and the junction held 17 bases outside the gene matches. For the CDR3, the DNA is TGTGCCAGCAGCCCCGTGTATCACTCTGGGGACAGGGTGTACTTC. Protein sequence: CASSPVYHSGDRVYF.

This chain uses TRBV6-5 with TRBJ2-5, with D tentatively TRBD2 (6 bases). Germline V gene data show CDR1 as MNHEY and CDR2 as SVGAGI. CDR3 length: 12 residues. Trimming shortened V by 6 bases and J by 5 bases, and 10 bases separated the two germline ends. The CDR3 region is CASREGRETQYF. For the CDR3, the DNA is TGTGCCAGCAGGGAGGGCCGGGAGACCCAGTACTTC.

This clone occurred once. This sequence joins TRBV5-1 and TRBJ1-1; D is undetermined. The ends were cut back, 4 bases at V and 1 base at J, with 11 bases in the middle. The CDR3 runs to 14 residues. CDR1 is SGHRS, CDR2 YFSETQ, per germline. CDR3 sequence: CASSAWQANTEAFF. The CDR3 bases are TGCGCCAGCAGCGCCTGGCAGGCGAACACTGAAGCTTTCTTT.

A single count supports this clone. The V and J genes are TRBV4-1 and TRBJ1-4; perhaps TRBD1 as D (5 bases). The CDR3 spans 16 residues. Germline V gene sequence: CDR1 MGHRA, CDR2 YSYEKL. V was trimmed by 0 bases and J by 2 bases, leaving 10 bases between them. The CDR3 DNA sequence: TGCGCCAGCAGCCAAGATTGGGGGAGGACTAATGAAAAACTGTTTTTT. This translates into CASSQDWGRTNEKLFF.

The CDR3 reads CASSQRIQGIGYTF. The DNA for the CDR3 is TGCGCCAGCAGCCAAAGGATACAGGGGATTGGCTACACCTTC. The chain uses TRBV4-3 and TRBJ1-2; 7 nucleotides agree with TRBD1. The CDR3 has 14 residues. With 2 bases clipped from V and 7 bases from J, the junction kept 7 bases outside the gene matches. Germline V gene sequence: CDR1 LGHNA, CDR2 YSLEER.

The genes are TRBV5-4 and TRBJ2-3, with 13 nucleotides matching TRBD2. This CDR3 is built from 16 residues. CDR1 SGHNT and CDR2 YYREEE come from the germline V gene (reference sequence). Trimming cost V 2 bases and J 0 bases; bases outside gene matches: 0. The CDR3 sequence is CASSLLAGGSTDTQYF. The CDR3 DNA reads as TGTGCCAGCAGCTTACTAGCGGGAGGGAGCACAGATACGCAGTATTTT.

The chain combines TRBV7-6 with TRBJ2-3; TRBD2 aligns across 7 bases. Germline V CDR1 and CDR2: SGHVS, FNYEAQ. The junction had 4 bases not matched to a gene; V was cut back by 1 base and J by 0 bases. This CDR3 has 16 amino acids. This CDR3 reads CASSLGLAASTDTQYF. The CDR3 bases are TGTGCCAGCAGCTTAGGCCTAGCGGCTAGCACAGATACGCAGTATTTT.

The rearrangement links TRBV5-1 to TRBJ2-2; D gene unclear. Germline CDR1 reads SGHRS; CDR2 reads YFSETQ. V lost 2 bases to trimming and J lost 5 bases, with 4 bases between them. The CDR3 runs 12 residues. CDR3 sequence (DNA): TGCGCCAGCAGCTTTAGTACCGGGGAGCTGTTTTTT. Protein: CASSFSTGELFF.

J is TRBJ1-6 and V is TRBV2, with D possibly TRBD1 on 5 matching bases. Germline CDR1 reads SNHLY; CDR2 reads FYNNEI. The V and J ends lost 6 bases and 7 bases respectively, with 16 bases between them. The CDR3 extends over 15 amino acids. CDR3 in DNA: TGTGCCAGCAGCAATGGACAAGGCCGGAATTCACCCCTCCACTTT. As protein: CASSNGQGRNSPLHF.

The chain combines TRBV5-5 with TRBJ2-1, with 14 bases fitting TRBD2. The CDR3 totals 20 residues. Germline V gene sequence: CDR1 SGHKS, CDR2 YYEKEE (reference sequence). The V segment lost 3 bases and the J segment 5 bases; nucleotides outside the gene matches: 16. CDR3 bases: TGTGCCAGCAGCTCACTCCGTCGACTAGCGGGGGGGCCCAACGACAATGAGCAGTTCTTC. Protein product: CASSSLRRLAGGPNDNEQFF.

This clone showed up just once. CDR3 nucleotide sequence: TGCGCCAGCAGCCAAGATCCTACAGGGGCGAATGGCTACACCTTC. Protein: CASSQDPTGANGYTF. This sequence joins TRBV4-3 and TRBJ1-2; 7 bases line up with TRBD1. V shed 0 bases, J shed 6 bases, and the junction held 7 bases outside the gene matches. The germline CDR1 and CDR2 sequences are LGHNA and YSLEER. This CDR3 spans 15 amino acids.

The chain combines TRBV7-8 with TRBJ1-1, with D maybe TRBD1 (6 bases). The V and J ends lost 6 bases and 6 bases respectively, with 20 bases between them. Germline CDR1 SGHVS, CDR2 FQNEAQ. The CDR3 loop spans 15 amino acids. The CDR3 DNA sequence: TGTGCCAGCAGTCGAGGGGGTTCAGGGAGGGCTGAAGCTTTCTTT. Its protein product is CASSRGGSGRAEAFF.

The chain recombines TRBV6-5 with TRBJ2-7; D possibly corresponds to TRBD2 (5 bases). The length of the CDR3 is 14 residues. Germline lookup yields CDR1 MNHEY and CDR2 SVGAGI. Trimming pared 5 bases from V and 4 bases from J, leaving 15 bases between. The CDR3 sequence is CASSRGLASYEQYF. The CDR3 coding sequence is TGTGCCAGCAGTCGCGGGCTAGCTTCGTACGAGCAGTACTTC.